This T cell receptor beta chain was profiled in a study of cytotoxic CD8 clonotypes in ibrutinib-treated CLL. About the research overall: Patients attained around 25 partial and 2 complete responses; at median approximately 68 months, around 15 remained remitted while around twelve progressed. With a range of 6 to 36, the median treatment time before response samples were taken was over 9 months. Study observations and caveats: Upon ibrutinib response clonality rose, and upon progression it fell back toward baseline.

Regarding this clone: Its antigen is unidentified.

The CDR3 covers 15 residues. With 7 bases clipped from V and 2 bases from J, the junction kept 7 bases outside the gene matches. CDR1 is SQVTM and CDR2 is ANQGSEA in the germline V gene. This table comes from immunoSEQ multiplex PCR, and its TCRdb copy is limited to in-frame clones, with some not included. The sample carries over 110,000 clones, approximately 89% recorded once. This TCR derives from a human donor with chronic lymphocytic leukemia. The sample was PBMCs, taken after 12 months of ibrutinib treatment. This chain connects TRBV29-1 to TRBJ2-6, with 8 bases that match TRBD1. The CDR3 nucleotides read TGCAGCGCGAGAGCAGGGGGCACTGGGGCCAACGTCCTGACTTTC. It codes for CSARAGGTGANVLTF. The full variable domain, its missing parts supplied by reference TRBV29-1 and TRBJ2-6, is SAVISQKPSRDICQRGTSLTIQCQVDSQVTMMFWYRQQPGQSLTLIATANQGSEATYESGFVIDKFPISRPNLTFSTLTVSNMSPEDSSIYLCSARAGGTGANVLTFGAGSRLTVL.